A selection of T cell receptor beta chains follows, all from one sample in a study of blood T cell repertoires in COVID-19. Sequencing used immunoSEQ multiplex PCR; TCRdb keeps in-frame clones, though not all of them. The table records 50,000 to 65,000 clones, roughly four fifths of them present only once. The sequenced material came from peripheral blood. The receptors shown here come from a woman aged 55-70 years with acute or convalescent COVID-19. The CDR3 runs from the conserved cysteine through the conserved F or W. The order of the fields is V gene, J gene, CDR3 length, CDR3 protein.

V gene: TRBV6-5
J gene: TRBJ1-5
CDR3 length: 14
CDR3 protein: CASSYGTNNQPQHF

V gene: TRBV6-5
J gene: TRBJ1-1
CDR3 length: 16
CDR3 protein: CASSSQVGGGNTEAFF

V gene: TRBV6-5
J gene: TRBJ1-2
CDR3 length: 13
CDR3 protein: CASRASGGSGYTF

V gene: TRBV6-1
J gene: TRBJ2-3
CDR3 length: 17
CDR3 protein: CASSEFPSGGSTDTQYF

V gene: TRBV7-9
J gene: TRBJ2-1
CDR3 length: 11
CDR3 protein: CASSLSNEQFF

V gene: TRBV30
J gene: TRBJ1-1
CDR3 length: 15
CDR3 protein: CAWSGSLGANTEAFF

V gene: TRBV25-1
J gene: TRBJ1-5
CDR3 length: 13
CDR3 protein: CASRGQGGQPQHF

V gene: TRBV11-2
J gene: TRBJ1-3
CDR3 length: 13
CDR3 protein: CASRLPGGNTIYF

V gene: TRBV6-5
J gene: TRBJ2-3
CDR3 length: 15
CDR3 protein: CASSRTVTSTDTQYF

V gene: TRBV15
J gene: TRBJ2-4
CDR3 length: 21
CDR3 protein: CATSRDWLTRQGRMAKNIQYF

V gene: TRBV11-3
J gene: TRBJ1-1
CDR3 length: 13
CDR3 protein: CASSSGGLAEAFF

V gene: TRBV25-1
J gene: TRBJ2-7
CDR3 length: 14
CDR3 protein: CASSEGAPWDEQYF

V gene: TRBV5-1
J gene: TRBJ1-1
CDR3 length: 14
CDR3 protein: CASSFRGRDTEAFF

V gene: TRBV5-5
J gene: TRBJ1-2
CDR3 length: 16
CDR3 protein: CASSLSWTGGARGYTF

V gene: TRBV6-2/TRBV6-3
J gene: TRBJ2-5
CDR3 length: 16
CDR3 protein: CASSYPLGTTQETQYF

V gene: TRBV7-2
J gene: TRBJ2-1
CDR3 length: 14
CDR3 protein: CASRGLAGIIEQFF

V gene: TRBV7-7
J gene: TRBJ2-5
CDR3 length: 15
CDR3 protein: CASSLTGGRQETQYF

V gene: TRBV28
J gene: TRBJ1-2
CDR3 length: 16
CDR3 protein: CASSLYGGDRAYGYTF

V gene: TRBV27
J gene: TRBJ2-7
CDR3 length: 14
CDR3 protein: CASSPQGHTYEQYF

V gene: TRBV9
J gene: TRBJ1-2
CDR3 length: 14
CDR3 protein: CASSPARGGYGYTF

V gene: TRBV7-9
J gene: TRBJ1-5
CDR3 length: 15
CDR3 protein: CASSMGQGNNQPQHF

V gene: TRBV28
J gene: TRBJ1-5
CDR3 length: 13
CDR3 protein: CASIEEHSKSQHF

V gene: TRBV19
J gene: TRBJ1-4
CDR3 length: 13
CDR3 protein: CASKWRTNEKLFF

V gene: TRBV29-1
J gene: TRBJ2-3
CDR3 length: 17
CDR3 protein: CSVEDQASGGVTDTQYF

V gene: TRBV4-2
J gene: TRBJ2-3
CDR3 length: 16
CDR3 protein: CASSGGVAGETDTQYF

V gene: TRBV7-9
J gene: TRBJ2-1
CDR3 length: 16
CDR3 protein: CASSLGSTLGYNEQFF

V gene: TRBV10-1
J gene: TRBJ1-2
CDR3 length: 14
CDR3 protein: CASSEGGKVHGYTF

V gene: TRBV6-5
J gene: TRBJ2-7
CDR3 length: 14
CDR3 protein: CASKGGYISYEQYF

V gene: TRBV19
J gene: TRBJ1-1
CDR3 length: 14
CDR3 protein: CASSVETGNTEAFF

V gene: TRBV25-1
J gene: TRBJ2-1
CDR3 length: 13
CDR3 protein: CASSVPWGDEQFF

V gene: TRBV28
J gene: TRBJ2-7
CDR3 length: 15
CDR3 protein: CASSSHGTGIYEQYF

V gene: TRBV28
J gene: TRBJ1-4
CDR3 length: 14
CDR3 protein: CASSSPPFGEKLFF

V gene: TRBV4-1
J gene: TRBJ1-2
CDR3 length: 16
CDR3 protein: CASSQSQTGGGGGYTF

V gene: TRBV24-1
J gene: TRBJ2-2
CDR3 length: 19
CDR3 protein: CATSDPRGQGGLDTGELFF

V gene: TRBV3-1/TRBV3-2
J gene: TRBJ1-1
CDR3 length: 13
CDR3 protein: CATARSQNTEAFF

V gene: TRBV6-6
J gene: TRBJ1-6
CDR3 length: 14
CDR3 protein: CASSPDRVISPLHF

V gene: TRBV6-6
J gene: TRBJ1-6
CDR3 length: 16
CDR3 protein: CASRLTAGGADSPLHF

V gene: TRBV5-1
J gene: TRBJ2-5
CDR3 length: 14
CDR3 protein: CASKPDRGLETQYF